This entry lists 11 T cell receptor beta chains sequenced from one sample in a study of blood T cell repertoires in COVID-19. Only in-frame clones appear in the TCRdb table, and some are missing; sequencing was by immunoSEQ multiplex PCR. The sample lists about 200,000 clones; over 75% were seen once. Sequenced: peripheral blood. The origin of the receptors is a man older than 75 with acute or convalescent COVID-19.

This clone was seen only a few times. The gene calls are TRBV7-8 and TRBJ1-1; D is perhaps TRBD1 (6 bases). The V gene's germline CDR1 is SGHVS and CDR2 FQNEAQ. This CDR3 is 16 amino acids long. The ends were cut back, 5 bases at V and 4 bases at J, with 20 bases in the middle. Written as DNA, the CDR3 is TGTGCCAGCAGCCAGGAGGGGGGGCGGAGGGGCACTGAAGCTTTCTTT. It codes for CASSQEGGRRGTEAFF.

This rearrangement joins TRBV28 to TRBJ2-7; weak D call: TRBD2 (5 bases). This CDR3 is built from 17 residues. With 2 bases removed from V and 2 bases from J, the gap between germline ends came to 19 bases. Germline CDR1 is MDHEN and CDR2 is SYDVKM. The CDR3 nucleotides are TGTGCCAGCAGTTTAAATCTTTTGAGGGATGGAACCTACGAGCAGTACTTC. It is translated as CASSLNLLRDGTYEQYF. The variable domain in full, with the rest retrieved from reference TRBV28 and TRBJ2-7, is DVKVTQSSRYLVKRTGEKVFLECVQDMDHENMFWYRQDPGLGLRLIYFSYDVKMKEKGDIPEGYSVSREKKERFSLILESASTNQTSMYLCASSLNLLRDGTYEQYFGPGTRLTVT.

The V and J genes are TRBV5-1 and TRBJ2-7; 7 nucleotides line up with TRBD1. The CDR3 has 14 residues. The J segment lost 0 bases and the V segment lost 4 bases, leaving 4 bases of the junction unmatched. Germline values: CDR1 SGHRS, CDR2 YFSETQ. CDR3 in amino acids: CASSDRTGSYEQYF. DNA for the CDR3: TGCGCCAGCAGCGACCGGACAGGCTCCTACGAGCAGTACTTC.

The genes are TRBV21-1 and TRBJ2-7; whether TRBD2, the table's D call, matches the DNA was not checked. TRBV21-1 counts as a pseudogene. The CDR3 is 14 residues long. CDR3 region: CASSKRSLIREQYV. The CDR3 nucleotides read TGTGCCAGCAGCAAGAGAAGTTTGATTCGCGAGCAGTACGTC.

This chain links TRBV19 with TRBJ1-1; TRBD1 agrees at 9 bases. The V and J ends lost 4 bases and 1 base, in that order; junction bases with no gene match: 4. This CDR3 has 15 amino acids. Germline assignment: CDR1 LNHDA and CDR2 SQIVND (reference sequence). CDR3 sequence (DNA): TGTGCCAGTAGTACGAGGGGACAGGGGAACACTGAAGCTTTCTTT. This gives the protein CASSTRGQGNTEAFF.

The chain uses TRBV11-3 and TRBJ2-5; 11 nucleotides align to TRBD2. CDR1 SGHNT and CDR2 YENEEA come from the germline V gene. The CDR3 spans 15 residues. The V and J ends lost 5 bases and 3 bases, in that order; junction bases with no gene match: 5. The CDR3, as DNA: TGTGCCAGCAGCACGGGACTAGCGGTAAAAGAGACCCAGTACTTC. Translated: CASSTGLAVKETQYF.

The rearrangement uses TRBV6-5 and TRBJ1-2; D ambiguous. V shed 6 bases and J shed 8 bases, with 13 bases lying between them. The germline CDR1 and CDR2 sequences are MNHEY and SVGAGI. The CDR3 length is 12 residues. For the CDR3, the DNA is TGTGCCAGCAGACCCCGGTCCTTCGGCTACACCTTC. Its translation is CASRPRSFGYTF.

The gene calls are TRBV5-4 and TRBJ2-2, with TRBD2 as a possible D gene (6 bases). The CDR3 runs to 15 residues. V lost 0 bases and J 2 bases, leaving 8 bases between the germline ends. CDR1 is SGHNT and CDR2 is YYREEE in the germline V gene (reference sequence). CDR3 nucleotide sequence: TGTGCCAGCAGCTTGGGTGCGGGAAACACCGGGGAGCTGTTTTTT. Translated, it gives CASSLGAGNTGELFF.

The chain combines TRBV4-3 with TRBJ2-1, with TRBD1 identical over 10 bases. The CDR3 sequence is 15 residues long. Germline CDR1 reads LGHNA; CDR2 reads YSLEER. J lost 7 bases, V lost 1 base, and 4 bases had no gene match. CDR3 coding DNA: TGCGCCAGCAGCCAAGCTCGGGACAGGGGAAATGAGCAGTTCTTC. It translates to CASSQARDRGNEQFF.

The chain joins TRBV4-2 to TRBJ2-1, with 7 bases identical to TRBD2. V shed 0 bases and J 11 bases; nucleotides not matched to a gene: 16. The CDR3 covers 17 residues. Germline V gives CDR1 LGHNA, CDR2 YNFKEQ. The CDR3 spells CASSQDGVAWGGAQQFF. Written as DNA, the CDR3 is TGTGCCAGCAGCCAAGATGGGGTAGCATGGGGAGGGGCCCAGCAGTTCTTC.

A few counts support this clone. V is TRBV24-1 and J is TRBJ2-3, with 12 nucleotides matching TRBD1. CDR1 is KGHDR and CDR2 is SFDVKD in the germline V gene. J lost 0 bases, V lost 4 bases, and 13 bases had no gene match. This CDR3 comprises 20 residues. The CDR3 is CATSESPGQGAAFSTDTQYF. The CDR3 nucleotides read TGTGCCACCAGTGAGTCGCCGGGACAGGGGGCGGCCTTCAGCACAGATACGCAGTATTTT.